This passage covers 18 T cell receptor beta chains from one sample sequenced in a study of regulatory T cells in long-lasting Graves disease. In building TCR beta libraries, iRepertoire HTBI primers were used together with Arm-PCR of CDR3 regions. TCRdb used MiXCR to reprocess the multiplex PCR reads, holding one entry per CDR3 protein. The repertoire includes 450,000 to 500,000 distinct CDR3 sequences, around 15% of them detected once, and 10% to 15% sits in the top ten. Time point defined: newly diagnosed GD, antithyroid drugs for less than 3 months. Preparation of the TCR library used RNA extracted from PBMCs. These same data were also listed under a study on T cells in Graves' hyperthyroidism and ophthalmopathy.

This specimen consisted of peripheral blood mononuclear cells (PBMCs), obtained at new diagnosis, from a patient treated with antithyroid drugs. These receptors originate from a man in his forties with Graves disease.

This chain connects TRBV28 to TRBJ1-4, with D uncertain. V lost 3 bases and J 7 bases, leaving 15 bases between the germline ends. Germline V lookup: CDR1 MDHEN, CDR2 SYDVKM. The CDR3 extends over 15 amino acids. The CDR3 DNA reads as TGTGCCAGCAGTTTCAACCGGATCCGCAGTGAAAAACTGTTTTTT. Amino acid sequence: CASSFNRIRSEKLFF.

This clonotype has at least ten counts. V usage is TRBV20-1 and J usage is TRBJ2-2, with 9 bases identical to TRBD1. The CDR3 has 14 amino acids. Germline CDR1 DFQATT, CDR2 SNEGSKA (reference sequence). V was clipped by 2 bases and J by 7 bases; unmatched bases: 5. This CDR3 reads CSARNRGLGGELFF. The CDR3 DNA reads as TGCAGTGCTAGAAACAGGGGGCTGGGCGGGGAGCTGTTTTTT.

This clonotype was found a few times. The J gene is TRBJ2-7, the V gene TRBV6-2 or TRBV6-3; 12 nucleotides align to TRBD1. This CDR3 contains 17 residues. Germline trimming cut 6 bases from V and 4 bases from J; bases unmatched to any gene: 13. CDR1 is MNHEY and CDR2 is SVGEGT in the germline V gene. The CDR3 DNA reads as TGTGCCAGCAGATCTCCGGGACAGGGGGCGACTAGTTACGAGCAGTACTTC. Protein sequence: CASRSPGQGATSYEQYF.

This clonotype came up a few times. V is TRBV7-2 and J is TRBJ1-1; D may be TRBD1 (6 bases). The CDR3 totals 15 residues. Germline CDR1 reads SGHTA; CDR2 reads FQGNSA. Trimming took off 6 bases at V and 1 base at J, with 15 bases between the two ends. The CDR3 loop is CASRTRGGQNTEAFF. Here the CDR3 DNA reads TGTGCCAGCAGGACACGAGGGGGACAGAACACTGAAGCTTTCTTT.

The V and J genes are TRBV6-2 or TRBV6-3 and TRBJ1-2; no definite D call. This CDR3 spans 15 amino acids. V lost 5 bases to trimming and J lost 0 bases, with 13 bases between them. Germline V gene lookup returns CDR1 MNHEY and CDR2 SVGEGT. The CDR3: CASSEVVSANYGYTF. DNA for the CDR3: TGTGCCAGCAGTGAAGTAGTAAGCGCTAACTATGGCTACACCTTC.

The V call is TRBV5-1, the J call TRBJ2-3; TRBD2 aligns across 12 bases. V lost 4 bases, J lost 4 bases, and 4 bases stayed unmatched. CDR1 and CDR2 (germline): SGHRS, YFSETQ. This CDR3 comprises 15 residues. This chain's CDR3 is CASSHTSGRSDTQYF. The CDR3 DNA reads TGCGCCAGCAGCCATACTAGCGGGAGGTCAGATACGCAGTATTTT.

Points on this clonotype: A much larger clone lies a single base off, so this may be a read error. The chain is built from TRBV7-9 and TRBJ2-2; D possibly corresponds to TRBD2 (5 bases). The CDR3 runs 16 residues. The germline gives CDR1 SEHNR, CDR2 FQNEAQ (reference sequence). For the CDR3, the DNA is TGTGCCAGCAGCTTAGGTTGGTGGCCGAACACCGGGGAGCCGTTTTTT. Translation gives CASSLGWWPNTGEPFF.

CDR3 sequence (DNA): TGTGCCAGCAGCCCTCGACGGAGGGGGGATGAGCAGTTCTTC. Its translation is CASSPRRRGDEQFF. The chain recombines TRBV7-3 with TRBJ2-1; D might be TRBD1 or TRBD2, each matching 6 bases. Trimming removed 5 bases from V and 8 bases from J, with 16 bases in between. Germline V gene lookup returns CDR1 SGHTA and CDR2 FQGTGA. This CDR3 region has 14 residues.

V is TRBV2 and J is TRBJ1-4, with 9 bases identical to TRBD1. This CDR3 spans 16 amino acids. J was trimmed by 3 bases and V by 7 bases; bases with no gene match: 9. The germline V gene has CDR1 SNHLY and CDR2 FYNNEI. CDR3 loop: CASKRQGVRANEKLFF. CDR3 nucleotide sequence: TGTGCCAGCAAAAGACAGGGGGTTAGGGCTAATGAAAAACTGTTTTTT.

This clonotype was found many times. The V call is TRBV27, the J call TRBJ2-5; D is perhaps TRBD2 (5 bases). The V end was cut by 5 bases, the J end by 1 base, with 14 bases between. The germline gives CDR1 MNHEY, CDR2 SMNVEV (reference sequence). The CDR3 runs to 15 residues. The DNA of the CDR3 is TGTGCCAGCAGTCCCTCCCTACGGGGCCAAGAGACCCAGTACTTC. It encodes CASSPSLRGQETQYF.

This clonotype was counted at least ten times. The rearrangement uses TRBV11-2 and TRBJ2-7; D may be TRBD2 (5 bases). CDR3 length: 13 residues. Trimming removed 1 base at V and 8 bases at J, with 12 bases between. The V gene's germline CDR1 is SGHAT and CDR2 FQNNGV. The CDR3 DNA reads TGTGCCAGCAGCTTAGGGTCGCGGGCCAAGCAGTACTTC. As protein: CASSLGSRAKQYF.

This clonotype was found many times. The chain employs TRBV30 and TRBJ1-5; perhaps TRBD1 as D (5 bases). Trimming left V 3 bases short and J 1 base short, with 10 bases between. This CDR3 contains 14 residues. Germline-derived CDR1 and CDR2 are GTSNPN and SVGIG (reference sequence). The DNA of the CDR3 is TGTGCCTGGAGATTGGCAGGGAGCAATCAGCCCCAGCATTTT. This encodes CAWRLAGSNQPQHF.

CDR3 nucleotide sequence: TGTGCCAGCAGCTTAGAGGAGACAGGGAGATTTAATCCCTACGAGCAGTACTTC. Amino acid sequence: CASSLEETGRFNPYEQYF. V and J are TRBV7-2 and TRBJ2-7; 7 nucleotides align to TRBD1. Germline CDR1 SGHTA, CDR2 FQGNSA. The CDR3 runs to 18 residues. Trimming at V came to 1 base and at J to 2 bases, leaving 14 bases not matched to a gene.

A remark on this clonotype: At one end, the junction sequence differs from germline, possibly due to a read error. The chain employs TRBV13 and TRBJ2-7; D remains unclear. From germline, CDR1 is PRHDT and CDR2 FYEKMQ (reference sequence). The CDR3 loop spans 16 amino acids. The DNA of the CDR3 is TGCGCCAGCAGCCCTATAGAACCCCCGGCCCCCTACGAGCAGTACTTC. Amino acids: CASSPIEPPAPYEQYF. Supplemented by reference TRBV13 and TRBJ2-7, the full variable domain reads AAGVIQSPRHLIKEKRETATLKCYPIPRHDTVYWYQQGPGQDPQFLISFYEKMQSDKGSIPDRFSAQQFSDYHSELNMSSLELGDSALYFCASSPIEPPAPYEQYFGPGTRLTVT.

As for this clonotype: Mismatch with germline at one junction end may stem from a read error. The chain links TRBV6-2 or TRBV6-3 to TRBJ2-1; perhaps TRBD1 as D (5 bases). The CDR3 loop spans 13 amino acids. In germline, CDR1 is MNHEY, CDR2 SVGEGT. In DNA form, the CDR3 reads TGTGCCGGCAGTGAAGTCAGGGCCAATGAGCAGTTCTTC. Protein sequence: CAGSEVRANEQFF.

This clonotype was seen only once. This chain connects TRBV7-2 to TRBJ2-3, with D possibly TRBD2 on 6 matching bases. This CDR3 is built from 15 residues. V was pared by 5 bases and J by 0 bases, with 12 bases between. Germline CDR1 and CDR2: SGHTA and FQGNSA. The CDR3 nucleotides read TGTGCCAGCAGCGTCTATGCGGGGAGCACAGATACGCAGTATTTT. This sequence encodes CASSVYAGSTDTQYF.

There are a few counts of this clonotype. A junction boundary mismatches the germline segment, possibly from a read error. This chain joins TRBV12-3 or TRBV12-4 and TRBJ2-6, with D possibly being TRBD2 (6 bases). The CDR3 runs to 20 residues. CDR3 amino acids: CASSLGLGGTPVSGANVLTF. In DNA, the CDR3 is TGTGCCAGCAGCTTAGGGTTGGGCGGGACTCCAGTCTCTGGGGCCAACGTCCTGACTTTC.

This clonotype was counted a few times. V is TRBV18 and J is TRBJ1-2; D gene uncertain. The germline V gene encodes CDR1 KGHSH and CDR2 LQKENI. The CDR3 runs to 13 residues. Trimming took 3 bases from V and 4 from J, leaving 9 bases between them. CDR3 nucleotides: TGTGCCAGCTCACCGACAAATGGCTATGGCTACACCTTC. Residues: CASSPTNGYGYTF.